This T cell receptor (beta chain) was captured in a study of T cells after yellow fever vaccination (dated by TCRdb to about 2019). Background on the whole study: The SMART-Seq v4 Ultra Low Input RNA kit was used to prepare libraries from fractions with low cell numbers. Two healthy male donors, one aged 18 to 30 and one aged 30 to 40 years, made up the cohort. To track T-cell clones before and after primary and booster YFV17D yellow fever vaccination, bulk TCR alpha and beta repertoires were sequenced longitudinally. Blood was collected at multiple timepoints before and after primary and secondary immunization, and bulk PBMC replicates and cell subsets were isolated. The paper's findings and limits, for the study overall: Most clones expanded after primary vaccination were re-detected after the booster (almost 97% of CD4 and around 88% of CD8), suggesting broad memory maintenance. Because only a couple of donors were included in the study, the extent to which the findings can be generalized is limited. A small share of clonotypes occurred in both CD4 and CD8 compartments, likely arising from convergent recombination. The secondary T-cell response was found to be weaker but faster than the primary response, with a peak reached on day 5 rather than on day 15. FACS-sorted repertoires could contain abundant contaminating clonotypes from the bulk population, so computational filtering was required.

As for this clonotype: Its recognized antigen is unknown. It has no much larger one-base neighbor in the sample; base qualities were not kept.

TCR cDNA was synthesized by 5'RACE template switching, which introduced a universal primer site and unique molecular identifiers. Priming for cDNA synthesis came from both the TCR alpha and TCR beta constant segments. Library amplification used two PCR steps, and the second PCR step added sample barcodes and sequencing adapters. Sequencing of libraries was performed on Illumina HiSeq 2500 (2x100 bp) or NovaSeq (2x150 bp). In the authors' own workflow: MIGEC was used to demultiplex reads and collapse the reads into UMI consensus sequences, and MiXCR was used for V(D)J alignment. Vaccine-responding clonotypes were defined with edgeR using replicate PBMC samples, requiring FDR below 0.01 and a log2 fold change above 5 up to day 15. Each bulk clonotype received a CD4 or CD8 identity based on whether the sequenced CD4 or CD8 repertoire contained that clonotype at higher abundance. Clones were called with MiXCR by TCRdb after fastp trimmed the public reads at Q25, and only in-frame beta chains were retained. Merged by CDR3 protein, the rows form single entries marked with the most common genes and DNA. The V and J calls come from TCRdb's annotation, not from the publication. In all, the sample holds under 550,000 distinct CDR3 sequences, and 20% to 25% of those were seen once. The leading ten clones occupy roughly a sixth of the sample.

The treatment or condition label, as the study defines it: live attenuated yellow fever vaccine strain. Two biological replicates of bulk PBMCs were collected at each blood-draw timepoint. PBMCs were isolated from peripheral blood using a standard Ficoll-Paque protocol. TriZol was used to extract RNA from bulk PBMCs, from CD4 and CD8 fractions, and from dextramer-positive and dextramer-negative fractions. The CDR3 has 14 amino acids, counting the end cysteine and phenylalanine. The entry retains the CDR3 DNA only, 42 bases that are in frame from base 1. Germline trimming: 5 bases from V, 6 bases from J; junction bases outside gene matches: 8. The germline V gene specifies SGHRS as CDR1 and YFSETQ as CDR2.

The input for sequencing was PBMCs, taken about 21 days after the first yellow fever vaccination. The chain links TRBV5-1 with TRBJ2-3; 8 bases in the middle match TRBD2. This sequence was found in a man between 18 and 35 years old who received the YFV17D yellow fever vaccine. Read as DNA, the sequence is TGCGCCAGCAGTTCTCCGGGGGGGCGGGATACGCAGTATTTT. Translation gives CASSSPGGRDTQYF. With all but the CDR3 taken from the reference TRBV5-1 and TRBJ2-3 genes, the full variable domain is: KAGVTQTPRYLIKTRGQQVTLSCSPISGHRSVSWYQQTPGQGLQFLFEYFSETQRNKGNFPGRFSGRQFSNSRSEMNVSTLELGDSALYLCASSSPGGRDTQYFGPGTRLTVL.